This paragraph covers one TCR beta chain sequence. Its target is unknown. This entry is derived from a study of identical twins. Study-wide findings and caveats: Beta clonotypes that were abundant in cord blood contained fewer insertions, a pattern absent from memory repertoires.

CDR1 SEHNR and CDR2 FQNEAQ come from the germline V gene (reference sequence). The CDR3 consists of 13 residues. The V gene lost 6 bases and the J gene lost 5 bases, with 14 bases spanning the gap. TCRdb redid the calling of the 5' RACE reads with MiXCR, one entry per CDR3 protein. Of 400,000 to 500,000 distinct CDR3 sequences listed, 14% are singletons. A further study also used this sample, focusing on yellow fever vaccine responses in identical twins.

This clonotype was obtained from a woman under 30 in good health. Material: CD4+ T cells sorted from blood. The genes are TRBV7-9 and TRBJ2-7, with D unclear. The CDR3 DNA reads as TGTGCCAGCAGTCTTCCTCCTTCGAACGAGCAGTACTTC. Its translation: CASSLPPSNEQYF. Filled out from reference TRBV7-9 and TRBJ2-7, the complete variable domain reads DTGVSQNPRHKITKRGQNVTFRCDPISEHNRLYWYRQTLGQGPEFLTYFQNEAQLEKSRLLSDRFSAERPKGSFSTLEIQRTEQGDSAMYLCASSLPPSNEQYFGPGTRLTVT.